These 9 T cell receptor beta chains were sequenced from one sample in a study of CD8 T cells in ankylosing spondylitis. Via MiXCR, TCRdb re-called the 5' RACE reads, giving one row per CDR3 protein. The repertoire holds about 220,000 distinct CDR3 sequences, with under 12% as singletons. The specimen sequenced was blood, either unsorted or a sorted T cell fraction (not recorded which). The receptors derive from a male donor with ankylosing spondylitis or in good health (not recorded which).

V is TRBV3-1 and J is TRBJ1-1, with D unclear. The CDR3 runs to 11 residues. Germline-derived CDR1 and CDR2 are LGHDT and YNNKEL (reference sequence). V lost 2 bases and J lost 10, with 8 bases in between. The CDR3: CASSQRSAAFF. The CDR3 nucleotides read TGTGCCAGCAGCCAAAGGTCTGCAGCTTTCTTT.

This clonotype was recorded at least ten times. CDR3 sequence: CASSLPDNIQYF. CDR3 bases: TGTGCCAGCAGCCTACCGGACAACATTCAGTACTTC. V is TRBV3-1 and J is TRBJ2-4; the D is unclear. The CDR3 spans 12 residues. Germline CDR1 and CDR2: LGHDT and YNNKEL (reference sequence). With 4 bases removed from V and 7 bases from J, the gap between germline ends came to 8 bases.

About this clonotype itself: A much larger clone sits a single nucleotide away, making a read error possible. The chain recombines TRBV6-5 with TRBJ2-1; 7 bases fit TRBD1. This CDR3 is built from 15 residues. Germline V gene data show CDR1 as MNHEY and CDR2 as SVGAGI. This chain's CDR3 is CASSSRDRDGNKQFF. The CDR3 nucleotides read TGTGCCAGCAGTTCCCGAGACAGGGATGGCAATAAGCAGTTCTTC.

The CDR3 loop reads CASSQGGTGGRNEQFF. In nucleotides, the CDR3 is TGTGCCAGCAGCCAAGGGGGAACGGGGGGGCGCAATGAGCAGTTCTTC. The gene calls are TRBV3-1 and TRBJ2-1; 8 bases align to TRBD2. CDR3 length equals 16 residues. Germline loops: CDR1 LGHDT, CDR2 YNNKEL (reference sequence). The trim removed 1 base at V and 6 bases at J, leaving 8 bases unmatched.

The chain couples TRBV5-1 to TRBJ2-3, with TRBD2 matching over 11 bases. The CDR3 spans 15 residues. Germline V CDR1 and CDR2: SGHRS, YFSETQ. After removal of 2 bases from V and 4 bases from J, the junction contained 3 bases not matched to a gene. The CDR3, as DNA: TGCGCCAGCAGCTTTAGCGGGGGGGCCCCAGATACGCAGTATTTT. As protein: CASSFSGGAPDTQYF.

DNA for the CDR3: TGTGCCAGCAGTGTACACAGGGGCGAGGAGACCCAGTACTTC. Its protein is CASSVHRGEETQYF. This sequence joins TRBV7-2 and TRBJ2-5, with TRBD1 matching over 7 bases. Per germline, CDR1 SGHTA and CDR2 FQGNSA. The junction had 9 bases not matched to a gene; V was cut back by 6 bases and J by 5 bases. CDR3 length: 14 residues.

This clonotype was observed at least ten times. The CDR3 bases are TGCGCCAGCAGCTTGGCCGGGTTCAACAATGAGCAGTTCTTC. Translation: CASSLAGFNNEQFF. This chain links TRBV5-1 with TRBJ2-1; no definite D call. CDR1 SGHRS and CDR2 YFSETQ come from the germline V gene. V was clipped by 0 bases and J by 5 bases, with 9 bases between them. The CDR3 has 14 residues.

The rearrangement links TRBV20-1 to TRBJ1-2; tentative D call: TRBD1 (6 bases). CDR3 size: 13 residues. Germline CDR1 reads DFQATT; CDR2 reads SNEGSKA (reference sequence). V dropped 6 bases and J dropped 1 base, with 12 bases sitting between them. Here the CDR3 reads CSARRTVNYGYTF. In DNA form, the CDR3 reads TGCAGTGCCCGCCGGACAGTTAACTATGGCTACACCTTC.

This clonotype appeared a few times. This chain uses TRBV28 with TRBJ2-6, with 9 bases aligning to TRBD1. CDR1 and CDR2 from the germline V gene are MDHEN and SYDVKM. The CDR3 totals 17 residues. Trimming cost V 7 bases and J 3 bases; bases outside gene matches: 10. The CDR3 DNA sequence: TGTGCCAGCACCAAATTACAGGGGGCTCATGGGGCCAACGTCCTGACTTTC. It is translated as CASTKLQGAHGANVLTF.